This T cell receptor (beta chain) was captured by sequencing in a study of CD8+ T cells in alopecia areata. Looking at the study overall: Tofacitinib was taken orally by treated patients, and the dose was 5 to 10 mg twice daily. Study results and caveats: Clonality was higher in lesional than normal scalp, especially in alopecia totalis/universalis.

This CDR3 has 13 residues. The V and J ends lost 3 bases and 6 bases respectively, with 10 bases between them. The V gene's germline CDR1 is SGDLS and CDR2 YYNGEE. The treatment: oral pan-JAK inhibitor, 5-10 mg twice daily. A remark on this clone: The antigen is not known.

RNA extraction was followed by reverse transcription into cDNA, which acted as the sequencing template. Sequenced by immunoSEQ multiplex PCR; TCRdb stores in-frame clones only, minus some. The sample yields about 120,000 clones, about half seen once. The receptor comes from a human donor with alopecia areata. The V and J genes are TRBV9 and TRBJ1-5, with unresolved D. Sequences were derived from CD4+ T cells sorted from blood, sampled at week 4, from a patient treated with tofacitinib. CDR3 coding DNA: TGTGCCAGCAGCGAGGTCCCTAGTCAGCCCCAGCATTTT. It specifies CASSEVPSQPQHF.